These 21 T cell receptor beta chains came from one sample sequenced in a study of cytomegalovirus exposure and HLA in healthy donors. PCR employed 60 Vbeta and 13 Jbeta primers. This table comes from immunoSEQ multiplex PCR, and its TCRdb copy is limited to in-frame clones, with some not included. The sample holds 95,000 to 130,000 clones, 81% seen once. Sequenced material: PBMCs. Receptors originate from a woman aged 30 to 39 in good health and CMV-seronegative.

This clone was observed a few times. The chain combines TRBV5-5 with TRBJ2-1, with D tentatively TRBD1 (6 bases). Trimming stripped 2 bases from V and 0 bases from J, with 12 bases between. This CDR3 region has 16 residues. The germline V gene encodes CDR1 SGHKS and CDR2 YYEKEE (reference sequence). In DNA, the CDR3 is TGTGCCAGCAGCTTTAGGGCGGACAGCTCCTACAATGAGCAGTTCTTC. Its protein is CASSFRADSSYNEQFF.

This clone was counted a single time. CDR3 sequence: CASSIRSGTNTGELFF. In DNA, the CDR3 is TGTGCCAGCAGCATTCGTTCCGGGACGAACACCGGGGAGCTGTTTTTT. The rearrangement uses TRBV5-5 and TRBJ2-2; a weak D match, TRBD2 (5 bases). CDR1 and CDR2 from the germline V gene are SGHKS and YYEKEE (reference sequence). Trimming took off 4 bases at V and 0 bases at J, with 13 bases between the two ends. The CDR3 sequence is 16 residues long. The full variable domain, in which reference TRBV5-5 and TRBJ2-2 provide the parts outside the CDR3, is DAGVTQSPTHLIKTRGQQVTLRCSPISGHKSVSWYQQVLGQGPQFIFQYYEKEERGRGNFPDRFSARQFPNYSSELNVNALLLGDSALYLCASSIRSGTNTGELFFGEGSRLTVL.

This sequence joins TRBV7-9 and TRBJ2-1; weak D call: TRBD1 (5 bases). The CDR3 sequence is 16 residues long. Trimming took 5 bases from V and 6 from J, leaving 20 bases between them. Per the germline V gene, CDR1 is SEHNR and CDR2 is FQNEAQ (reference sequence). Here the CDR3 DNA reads TGTGCCAGCAGCCCTATGCAGGGTATTTTGGGCAATGAGCAGTTCTTC. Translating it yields CASSPMQGILGNEQFF. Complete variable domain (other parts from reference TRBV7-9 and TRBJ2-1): DTGVSQNPRHKITKRGQNVTFRCDPISEHNRLYWYRQTLGQGPEFLTYFQNEAQLEKSRLLSDRFSAERPKGSFSTLEIQRTEQGDSAMYLCASSPMQGILGNEQFFGPGTRLTVL.

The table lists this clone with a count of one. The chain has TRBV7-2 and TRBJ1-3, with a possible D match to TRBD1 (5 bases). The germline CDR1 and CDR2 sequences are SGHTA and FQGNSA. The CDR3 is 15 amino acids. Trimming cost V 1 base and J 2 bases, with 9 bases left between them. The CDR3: CASSLDPGPGNTIYF. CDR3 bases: TGTGCCAGCAGCTTAGATCCAGGGCCTGGAAACACCATATATTTT.

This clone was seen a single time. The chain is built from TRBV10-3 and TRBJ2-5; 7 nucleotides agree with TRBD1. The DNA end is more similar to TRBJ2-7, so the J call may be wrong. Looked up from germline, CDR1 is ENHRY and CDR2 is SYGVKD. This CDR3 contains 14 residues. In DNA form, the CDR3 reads TGTGCCATCAGTGAGTCGGGACAGCCCTACGAGCAGTACTTC. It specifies CAISESGQPYEQYF.

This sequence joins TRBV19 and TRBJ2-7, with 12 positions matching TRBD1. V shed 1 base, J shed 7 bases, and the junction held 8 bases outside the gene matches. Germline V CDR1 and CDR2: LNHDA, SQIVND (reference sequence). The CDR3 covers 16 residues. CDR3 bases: TGTGCCAGTAGTATAGCAACCGGGACAGGGGGCCTTGAGCAGTACTTC. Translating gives CASSIATGTGGLEQYF.

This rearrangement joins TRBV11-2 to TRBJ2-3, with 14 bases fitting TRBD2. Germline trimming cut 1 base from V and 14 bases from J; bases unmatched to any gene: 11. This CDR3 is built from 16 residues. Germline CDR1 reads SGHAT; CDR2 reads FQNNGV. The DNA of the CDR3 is TGTGCCAGCAGCTTAGCCGCTGGACTAGCGGGAGGCGATTGGTATTTT. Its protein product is CASSLAAGLAGGDWYF.

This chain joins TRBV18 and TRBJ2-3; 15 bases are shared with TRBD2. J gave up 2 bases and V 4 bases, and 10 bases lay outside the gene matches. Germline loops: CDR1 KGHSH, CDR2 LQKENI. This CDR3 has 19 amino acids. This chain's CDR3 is CASSLPGTSGRYDTDTQYF. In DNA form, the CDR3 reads TGTGCCAGCTCACTTCCTGGGACTAGCGGGAGGTACGACACAGATACGCAGTATTTT.

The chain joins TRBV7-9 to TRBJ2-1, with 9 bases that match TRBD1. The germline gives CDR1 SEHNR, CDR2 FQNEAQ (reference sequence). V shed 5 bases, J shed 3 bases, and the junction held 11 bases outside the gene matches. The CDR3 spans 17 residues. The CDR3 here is CASSRKTGQGIYNEQFF. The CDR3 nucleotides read TGTGCCAGCAGCCGCAAAACCGGACAGGGGATCTACAATGAGCAGTTCTTC.

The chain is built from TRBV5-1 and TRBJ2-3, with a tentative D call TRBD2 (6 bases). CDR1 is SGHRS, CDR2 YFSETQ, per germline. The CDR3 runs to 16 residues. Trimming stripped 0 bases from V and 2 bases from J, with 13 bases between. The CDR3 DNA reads TGCGCCAGCAGCTTGGGGGACTCAGGAGTCACAGATACGCAGTATTTT. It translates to CASSLGDSGVTDTQYF.

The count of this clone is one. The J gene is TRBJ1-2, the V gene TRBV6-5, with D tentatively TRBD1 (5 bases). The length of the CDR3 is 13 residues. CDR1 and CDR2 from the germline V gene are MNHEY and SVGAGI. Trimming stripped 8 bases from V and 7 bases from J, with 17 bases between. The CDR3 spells CASFYPGRGGYTF. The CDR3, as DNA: TGTGCCAGCTTTTACCCGGGTAGGGGTGGCTACACCTTC.

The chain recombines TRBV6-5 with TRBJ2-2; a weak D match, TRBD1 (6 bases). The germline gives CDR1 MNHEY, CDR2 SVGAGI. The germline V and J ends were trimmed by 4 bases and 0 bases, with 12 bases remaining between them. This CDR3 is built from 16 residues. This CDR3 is CASSFWDKANTGELFF. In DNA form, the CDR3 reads TGTGCCAGCAGTTTTTGGGACAAAGCGAACACCGGGGAGCTGTTTTTT.

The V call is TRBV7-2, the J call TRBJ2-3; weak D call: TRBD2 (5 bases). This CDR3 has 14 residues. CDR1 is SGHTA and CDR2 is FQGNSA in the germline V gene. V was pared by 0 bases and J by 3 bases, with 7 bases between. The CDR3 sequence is CASSLALATDTQYF. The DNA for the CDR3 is TGTGCCAGCAGCTTAGCGCTAGCAACAGATACGCAGTATTTT.

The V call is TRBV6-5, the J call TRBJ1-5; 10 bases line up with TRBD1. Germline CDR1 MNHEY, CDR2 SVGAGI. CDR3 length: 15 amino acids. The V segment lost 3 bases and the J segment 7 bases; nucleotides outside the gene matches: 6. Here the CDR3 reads CASSYSGTGEQPQHF. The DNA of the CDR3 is TGTGCCAGCAGTTATTCCGGGACAGGGGAGCAGCCCCAGCATTTT.

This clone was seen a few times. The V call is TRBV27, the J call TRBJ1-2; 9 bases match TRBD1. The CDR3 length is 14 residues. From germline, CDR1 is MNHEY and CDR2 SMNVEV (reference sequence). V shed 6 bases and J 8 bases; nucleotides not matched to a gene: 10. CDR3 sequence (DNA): TGTGCCAGCAGCTGGGGGACAGGGCTGGGCGGCTACACCTTC. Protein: CASSWGTGLGGYTF.

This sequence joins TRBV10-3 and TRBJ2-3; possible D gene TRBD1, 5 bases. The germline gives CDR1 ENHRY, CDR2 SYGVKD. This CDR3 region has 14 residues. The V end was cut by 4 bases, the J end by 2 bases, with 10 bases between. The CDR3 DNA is TGTGCCATCAGTGCTGACAGTCCCACAGATACGCAGTATTTT. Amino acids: CAISADSPTDTQYF.

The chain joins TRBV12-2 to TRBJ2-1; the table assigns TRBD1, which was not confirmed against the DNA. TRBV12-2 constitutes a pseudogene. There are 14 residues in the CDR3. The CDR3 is CASRFTGEGGEQFF. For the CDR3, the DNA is TGTGCAAGTCGCTTCACAGGGGAAGGAGGTGAGCAGTTCTTC.

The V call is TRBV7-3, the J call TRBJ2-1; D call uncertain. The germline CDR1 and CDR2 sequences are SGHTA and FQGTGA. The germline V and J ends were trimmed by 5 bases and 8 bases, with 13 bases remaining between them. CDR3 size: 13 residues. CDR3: CASSPMRLDEQFF. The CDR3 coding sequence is TGTGCCAGCAGCCCCATGCGACTTGATGAGCAGTTCTTC.

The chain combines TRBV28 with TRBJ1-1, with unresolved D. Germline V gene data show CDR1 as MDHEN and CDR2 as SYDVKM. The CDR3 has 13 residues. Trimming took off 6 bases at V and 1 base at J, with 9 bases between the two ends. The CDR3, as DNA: TGTGCCAGCAGCAAAACATGGAACACTGAAGCTTTCTTT. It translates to CASSKTWNTEAFF.

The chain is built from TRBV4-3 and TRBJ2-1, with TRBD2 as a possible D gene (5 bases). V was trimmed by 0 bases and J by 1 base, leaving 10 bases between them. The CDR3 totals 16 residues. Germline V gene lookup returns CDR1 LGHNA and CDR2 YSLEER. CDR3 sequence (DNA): TGCGCCAGCAGCCAAGATAGGAGCGGTTCCTACAATGAGCAGTTCTTC. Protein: CASSQDRSGSYNEQFF.

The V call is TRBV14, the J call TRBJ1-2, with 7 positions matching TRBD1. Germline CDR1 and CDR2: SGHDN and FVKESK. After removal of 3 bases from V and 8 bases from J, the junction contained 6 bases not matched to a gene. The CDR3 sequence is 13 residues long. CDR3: CASSQNRGVGYTF. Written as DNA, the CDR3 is TGTGCCAGCAGCCAGAACAGGGGCGTCGGCTACACCTTC.